This T cell receptor beta chain was documented in a study of T cells in Graves' hyperthyroidism and ophthalmopathy. CDR3 length: 18 amino acids. The V and J ends lost 6 bases and 5 bases, in that order; junction bases with no gene match: 21. Per the germline V gene, CDR1 is DFQATT and CDR2 is SNEGSKA (reference sequence). Amplified regions were TCR beta CDR3 sequences from RNA transcripts. The primer set for the first-round RT-PCR of the TCR CDR3 was HTBI. TCRdb processed the multiplex PCR reads anew with MiXCR; each CDR3 protein has one entry. The table has approximately 300,000 distinct CDR3 sequences, over 15% seen once. Exclusion of patients followed from uncontrolled infection, other autoimmune disease, pregnancy or lactation.

The specimen was blood. The chain recombines TRBV20-1 with TRBJ1-5; 8 bases line up with TRBD1. This receptor was obtained from a man aged 25 to 45 with Graves' hyperthyroidism. The CDR3 DNA follows: TGCAGTGCAAACCTCCTAGTTCCCAGGGGGCGTTTCGATCAGCCCCAGCATTTT. This codes for CSANLLVPRGRFDQPQHF.